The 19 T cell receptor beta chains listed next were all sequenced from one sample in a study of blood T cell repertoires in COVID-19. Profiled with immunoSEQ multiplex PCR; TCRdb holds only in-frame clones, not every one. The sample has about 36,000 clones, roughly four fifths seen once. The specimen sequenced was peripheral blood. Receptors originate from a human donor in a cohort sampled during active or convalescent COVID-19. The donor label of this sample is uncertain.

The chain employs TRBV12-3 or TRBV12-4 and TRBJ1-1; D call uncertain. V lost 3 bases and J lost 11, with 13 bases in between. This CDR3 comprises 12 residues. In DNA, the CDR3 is TGTGCCAGCAGTTTCCCCAACATCGATGCTTTCTTT. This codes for CASSFPNIDAFF.

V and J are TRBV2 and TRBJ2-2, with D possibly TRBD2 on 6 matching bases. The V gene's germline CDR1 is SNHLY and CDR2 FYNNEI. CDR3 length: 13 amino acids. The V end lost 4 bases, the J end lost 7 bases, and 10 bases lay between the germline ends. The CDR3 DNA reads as TGTGCCAGCAGTGGAGGGAGGTTCGGGGAGCTGTTTTTT. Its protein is CASSGGRFGELFF.

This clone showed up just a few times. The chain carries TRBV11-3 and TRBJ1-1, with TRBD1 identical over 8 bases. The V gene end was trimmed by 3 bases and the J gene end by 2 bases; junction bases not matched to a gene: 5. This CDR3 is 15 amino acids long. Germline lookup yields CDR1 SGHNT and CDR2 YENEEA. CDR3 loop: CASSFPQGANTEAFF. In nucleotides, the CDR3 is TGTGCCAGCAGCTTCCCCCAGGGGGCTAACACTGAAGCTTTCTTT.

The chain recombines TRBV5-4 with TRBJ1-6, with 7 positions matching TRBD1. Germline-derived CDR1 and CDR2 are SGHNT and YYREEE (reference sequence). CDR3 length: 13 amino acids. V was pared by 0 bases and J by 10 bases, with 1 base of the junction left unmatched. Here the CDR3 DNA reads TGTGCCAGCAGCTTGGCAGGGGGATCACCCCTCCACTTT. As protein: CASSLAGGSPLHF.

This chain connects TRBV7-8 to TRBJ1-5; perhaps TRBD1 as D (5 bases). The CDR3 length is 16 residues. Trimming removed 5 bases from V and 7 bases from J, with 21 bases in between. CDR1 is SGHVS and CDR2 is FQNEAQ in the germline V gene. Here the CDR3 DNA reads TGTGCCAGCAGCCGGACCGCAGGGATTGCGCACCAGCCCCAGCATTTT. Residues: CASSRTAGIAHQPQHF.

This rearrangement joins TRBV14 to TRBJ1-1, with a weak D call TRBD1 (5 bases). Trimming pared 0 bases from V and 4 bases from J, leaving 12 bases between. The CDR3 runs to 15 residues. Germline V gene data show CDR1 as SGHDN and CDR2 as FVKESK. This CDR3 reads CASSQDLGGSTEAFF. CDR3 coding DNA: TGTGCCAGCAGCCAAGATTTGGGGGGATCCACTGAAGCTTTCTTT.

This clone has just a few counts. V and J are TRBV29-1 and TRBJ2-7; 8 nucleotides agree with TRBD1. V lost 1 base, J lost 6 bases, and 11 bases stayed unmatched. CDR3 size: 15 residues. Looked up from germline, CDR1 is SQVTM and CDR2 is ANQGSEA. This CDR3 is CSVEGLRGHAGEQYF. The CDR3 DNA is TGCAGCGTTGAAGGACTCAGGGGGCACGCGGGCGAGCAGTACTTC.

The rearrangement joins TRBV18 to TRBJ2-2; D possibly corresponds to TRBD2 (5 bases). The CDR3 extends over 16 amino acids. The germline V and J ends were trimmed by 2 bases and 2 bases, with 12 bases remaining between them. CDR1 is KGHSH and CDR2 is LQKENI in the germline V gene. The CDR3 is CASSPRRTDNTGELFF. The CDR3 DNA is TGTGCCAGCTCACCAAGGAGGACGGACAACACCGGGGAGCTGTTTTTT.

The CDR3 DNA is TGTGCCAGCAAAGGGGGTTATTCCTACAATGAGCAGTTCTTC. Protein sequence: CASKGGYSYNEQFF. The gene calls are TRBV6-6 and TRBJ2-1; tentative D call: TRBD1 (6 bases). The germline V gene encodes CDR1 MNHNY and CDR2 SVGAGI (reference sequence). The germline V and J ends were trimmed by 7 bases and 1 base, with 11 bases remaining between them. There are 14 residues in the CDR3.

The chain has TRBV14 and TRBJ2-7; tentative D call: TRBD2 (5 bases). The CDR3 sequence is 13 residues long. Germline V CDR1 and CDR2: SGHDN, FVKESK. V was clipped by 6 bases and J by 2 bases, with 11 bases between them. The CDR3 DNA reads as TGTGCCAGCAGAGACCGGGGTACCTACGAGCAGTACTTC. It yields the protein CASRDRGTYEQYF.

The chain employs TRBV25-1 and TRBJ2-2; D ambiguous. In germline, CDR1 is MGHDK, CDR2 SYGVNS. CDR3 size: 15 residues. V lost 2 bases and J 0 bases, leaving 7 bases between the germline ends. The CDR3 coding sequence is TGTGCCAGCAGTGAAGAGAAATCGAACACCGGGGAGCTGTTTTTT. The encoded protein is CASSEEKSNTGELFF. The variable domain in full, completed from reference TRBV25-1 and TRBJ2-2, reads EADIYQTPRYLVIGTGKKITLECSQTMGHDKMYWYQQDPGMELHLIHYSYGVNSTEKGDLSSESTVSRIRTEHFPLTLESARPSHTSQYLCASSEEKSNTGELFFGEGSRLTVL.

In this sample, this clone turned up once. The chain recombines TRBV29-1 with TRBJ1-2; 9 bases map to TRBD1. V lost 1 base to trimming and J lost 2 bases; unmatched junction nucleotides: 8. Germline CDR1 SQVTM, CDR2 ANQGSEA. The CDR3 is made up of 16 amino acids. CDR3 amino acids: CSVEGIFGTGNYGYTF. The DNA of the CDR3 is TGCAGCGTTGAAGGGATATTCGGGACAGGGAACTATGGCTACACCTTC.

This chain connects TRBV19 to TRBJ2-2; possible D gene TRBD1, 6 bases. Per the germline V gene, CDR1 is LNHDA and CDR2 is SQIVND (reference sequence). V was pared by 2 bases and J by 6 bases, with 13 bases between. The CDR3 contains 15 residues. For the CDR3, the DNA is TGTGCCAGTAGTATACCAGGGGAAGTCTCCGGGGAGCTGTTTTTT. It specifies CASSIPGEVSGELFF.

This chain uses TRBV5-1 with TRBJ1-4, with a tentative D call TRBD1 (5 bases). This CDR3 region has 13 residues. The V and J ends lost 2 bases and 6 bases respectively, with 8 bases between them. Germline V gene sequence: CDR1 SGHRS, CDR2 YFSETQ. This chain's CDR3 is CASSFQGDEKLFF. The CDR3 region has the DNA TGCGCCAGCAGCTTCCAAGGGGATGAAAAACTGTTTTTT.

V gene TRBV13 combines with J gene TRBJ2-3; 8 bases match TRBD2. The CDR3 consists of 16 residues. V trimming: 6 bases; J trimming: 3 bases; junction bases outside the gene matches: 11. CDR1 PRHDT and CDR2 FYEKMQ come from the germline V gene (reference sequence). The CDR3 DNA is TGTGCCAGCAGGCACAGGACTAGCAGGGTGACAGATACGCAGTATTTT. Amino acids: CASRHRTSRVTDTQYF.

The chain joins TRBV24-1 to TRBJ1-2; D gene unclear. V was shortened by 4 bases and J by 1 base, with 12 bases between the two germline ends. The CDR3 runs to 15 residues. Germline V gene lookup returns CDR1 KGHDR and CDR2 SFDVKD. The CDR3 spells CATSDSLRLNYGYTF. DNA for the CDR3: TGTGCCACCAGTGACTCCCTGCGGCTTAACTATGGCTACACCTTC.

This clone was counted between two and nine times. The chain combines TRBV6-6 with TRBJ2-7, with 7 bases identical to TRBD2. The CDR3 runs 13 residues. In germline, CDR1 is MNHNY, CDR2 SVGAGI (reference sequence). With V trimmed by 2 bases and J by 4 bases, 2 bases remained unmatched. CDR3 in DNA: TGTGCCAGCAGTTACGGAGCGGGGTACGAGCAGTACTTC. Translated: CASSYGAGYEQYF.

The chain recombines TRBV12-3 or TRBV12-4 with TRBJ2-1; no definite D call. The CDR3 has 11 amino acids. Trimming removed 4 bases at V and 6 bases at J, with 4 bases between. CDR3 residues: CASSSFNEQFF. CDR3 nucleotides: TGTGCCAGCAGTTCTTTCAATGAGCAGTTCTTC.

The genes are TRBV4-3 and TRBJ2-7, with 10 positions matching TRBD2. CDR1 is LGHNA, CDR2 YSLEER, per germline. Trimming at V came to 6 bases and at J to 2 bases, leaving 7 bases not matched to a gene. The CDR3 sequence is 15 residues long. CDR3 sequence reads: CASRPGTSDTYEQYF. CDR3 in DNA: TGCGCCAGCAGGCCGGGGACTAGCGATACCTACGAGCAGTACTTC.